The 26 T cell receptor beta chains reported below all come from one sample, sequenced in a study of blood T cell repertoires in COVID-19. The repertoire was sequenced with immunoSEQ multiplex PCR; TCRdb's copy has only in-frame clones and lacks some. The data show some 400,000 clones, with more than 70% seen just once and under 11% held by the top ten. The sequenced material came from peripheral blood. These receptors all stem from a woman aged 25-40 years with COVID-19, enrolled during active disease.

Worth noting for this clone: Additional DNA sequences in this sample encode the identical CDR3. The chain combines TRBV7-3 with TRBJ1-1, with D uncertain. V was trimmed by 3 bases and J by 4 bases, leaving 9 bases between them. The CDR3 is 13 residues long. CDR1 is SGHTA and CDR2 is FQGTGA in the germline V gene. CDR3 sequence (DNA): TGTGCCAGCAGCTTGGGAGGTCCCACTGAAGCTTTCTTT. Protein product: CASSLGGPTEAFF.

The chain carries TRBV10-3 and TRBJ1-5; no clear D. This CDR3 is built from 16 residues. V lost 4 bases and J lost 9, with 22 bases in between. Germline CDR1 and CDR2: ENHRY and SYGVKD. CDR3 sequence reads: CAISAEAATSVVPQHF. DNA for the CDR3: TGTGCCATCAGTGCGGAGGCAGCCACGTCCGTAGTGCCCCAGCATTTT.

The rearrangement joins TRBV2 to TRBJ1-5; possible D gene TRBD1, 6 bases. Trimming took 8 bases from V and 0 from J, leaving 8 bases between them. CDR1 is SNHLY, CDR2 FYNNEI, per germline. CDR3 size: 13 residues. The CDR3 loop reads CASRTDSNQPQHF. CDR3 coding DNA: TGTGCCAGCCGGACAGATAGCAATCAGCCCCAGCATTTT.

The V and J genes are TRBV12-3 or TRBV12-4 and TRBJ2-7; D gene uncertain. Between the trimmed V and J ends, which lost 6 bases and 2 bases, there was a span of 11 bases. This CDR3 has 13 residues. CDR3 in amino acids: CASSPELPYEQYF. The CDR3, as DNA: TGTGCCAGCAGCCCCGAGTTACCCTACGAGCAGTACTTC.

The rearrangement joins TRBV9 to TRBJ2-7; D may be TRBD2 (5 bases). The CDR3 consists of 13 residues. The V gene lost 4 bases and the J gene lost 2 bases, with 10 bases spanning the gap. Germline V CDR1 and CDR2: SGDLS, YYNGEE. CDR3 sequence (DNA): TGTGCCAGCAGCTCGGACGGGACCTACGAGCAGTACTTC. Translation: CASSSDGTYEQYF.

V gene TRBV19 combines with J gene TRBJ2-1; tentatively, D is TRBD2 (5 bases). Germline CDR1 and CDR2: LNHDA and SQIVND (reference sequence). CDR3 size: 14 residues. Trimming pared 4 bases from V and 10 bases from J, leaving 17 bases between. DNA of the CDR3: TGTGCCAGTAGTACCGAGAGGCGGGCGGAGGAGCAGTTCTTC. Its protein product is CASSTERRAEEQFF. Combining the CDR3 with reference TRBV19 and TRBJ2-1 gives the whole variable domain DGGITQSPKYLFRKEGQNVTLSCEQNLNHDAMYWYRQDPGQGLRLIYYSQIVNDFQKGDIAEGYSVSREKKESFPLTVTSAQKNPTAFYLCASSTERRAEEQFFGPGTRLTVL.

The chain has TRBV15 and TRBJ2-3, with 9 bases fitting TRBD1. The CDR3 extends over 16 amino acids. From germline, CDR1 is LNHNV and CDR2 YYDKDF (reference sequence). Trimming at V came to 4 bases and at J to 2 bases, leaving 7 bases not matched to a gene. The chain's CDR3 is CATSTRDRGITDTQYF. The CDR3 DNA follows: TGTGCCACCAGCACCCGCGACAGGGGGATCACAGATACGCAGTATTTT.

The rearrangement links TRBV10-2 to TRBJ2-7, with a tentative D call TRBD1 (5 bases). The germline V and J ends were trimmed by 8 bases and 4 bases, with 18 bases remaining between them. The CDR3 totals 14 residues. Germline CDR1 and CDR2: WSHSY and SAAADI. CDR3 sequence: CASSRQLEIYEQYF. CDR3 bases: TGCGCCAGCTCCCGACAGCTAGAAATTTACGAGCAGTACTTC.

The gene calls are TRBV2 and TRBJ1-5; 8 positions match TRBD1. The length of the CDR3 is 15 residues. Germline CDR1 and CDR2: SNHLY and FYNNEI. Trimming took 3 bases from V and 6 from J; bases not matched to a gene: 7. The CDR3 sequence: CASSETGERGQPQHF. DNA for the CDR3: TGTGCCAGCAGTGAGACAGGGGAAAGAGGTCAGCCCCAGCATTTT.

This clone was counted a single time. The genes are TRBV5-4 and TRBJ2-7, with D tentatively TRBD2 (6 bases). Trimming cost V 0 bases and J 2 bases, with 12 bases left between them. The germline CDR1 and CDR2 sequences are SGHNT and YYREEE (reference sequence). This CDR3 contains 15 residues. This CDR3 reads CASSLDPGSPYEQYF. CDR3 bases: TGTGCCAGCAGCTTGGATCCCGGGAGTCCCTACGAGCAGTACTTC.

V and J are TRBV15 and TRBJ2-1, with TRBD2 as a possible D gene (6 bases). Germline V gene data show CDR1 as LNHNV and CDR2 as YYDKDF (reference sequence). This CDR3 region has 14 residues. V was shortened by 3 bases and J by 0 bases, with 6 bases between the two germline ends. The CDR3: CATSSGSSYNEQFF. As DNA, the CDR3 is TGTGCCACCAGCAGCGGGAGCTCCTACAATGAGCAGTTCTTC.

This clone was counted a single time. This chain joins TRBV19 and TRBJ1-5; 9 nucleotides line up with TRBD1. J gave up 7 bases and V 6 bases, and 10 bases lay outside the gene matches. CDR3 length: 15 residues. CDR1 is LNHDA and CDR2 is SQIVND in the germline V gene (reference sequence). As DNA, the CDR3 is TGTGCCAGTAGGCCGGGACAGGGATTTCCCCAGCCCCAGCATTTT. This sequence encodes CASRPGQGFPQPQHF.

Remarks on this clone: The sample has other DNA sequences that encode this CDR3 too. The chain combines TRBV19 with TRBJ1-1; 8 bases agree with TRBD1. The CDR3 is 13 amino acids. CDR1 and CDR2 (germline): LNHDA, SQIVND (reference sequence). With V trimmed by 5 bases and J by 4 bases, 3 bases remained unmatched. DNA for the CDR3: TGTGCCAGTAGTCGCCAGGGGGCCACTGAAGCTTTCTTT. It specifies CASSRQGATEAFF.

The chain has TRBV2 and TRBJ2-3; a weak D match, TRBD2 (5 bases). Trimming took off 7 bases at V and 8 bases at J, with 7 bases between the two ends. The CDR3 loop spans 10 amino acids. The V gene's germline CDR1 is SNHLY and CDR2 FYNNEI. CDR3 DNA: TGTGCCAGCAAAACTAGTACGCAGTATTTT. Encoded protein: CASKTSTQYF.

The genes are TRBV6-1 and TRBJ1-1, with D maybe TRBD1 (6 bases). Trimming stripped 7 bases from V and 0 bases from J, with 12 bases between. This CDR3 region has 14 residues. Germline V gives CDR1 MNHNS, CDR2 SASEGT. The CDR3 DNA reads as TGTGCCAGCAAGGAACAGGGCATGAACACTGAAGCTTTCTTT. Translated: CASKEQGMNTEAFF.

V usage is TRBV4-3 and J usage is TRBJ2-1; TRBD2 agrees at 8 bases. Per germline, CDR1 LGHNA and CDR2 YSLEER. The CDR3 runs 16 residues. The V gene end was trimmed by 4 bases and the J gene end by 3 bases; junction bases not matched to a gene: 8. The CDR3 region has the DNA TGCGCCAGCAGCCGAGAACTAGCGGCCGTCTACAATGAGCAGTTCTTC. It is translated as CASSRELAAVYNEQFF.

The chain carries TRBV6-2 or TRBV6-3 and TRBJ2-1; 11 bases align to TRBD2. The CDR3 is 15 residues long. J gave up 4 bases and V 5 bases, and 4 bases lay outside the gene matches. Germline CDR1 and CDR2: MNHEY and SVGEGT. The CDR3: CASSPRLAGYNEQFF. The CDR3 region has the DNA TGTGCCAGCAGTCCCCGACTAGCGGGATACAATGAGCAGTTCTTC.

The rearrangement links TRBV2 to TRBJ1-5, with D unresolved. Germline V CDR1 and CDR2: SNHLY, FYNNEI. The CDR3 is 15 amino acids. The V gene lost 6 bases and the J gene lost 0 bases, with 12 bases spanning the gap. CDR3 protein: CASSATPYSNQPQHF. In DNA, the CDR3 is TGTGCCAGCAGCGCGACACCATATAGCAATCAGCCCCAGCATTTT.

J is TRBJ2-5 and V is TRBV7-2, with TRBD2 matching 12 bases. The germline gives CDR1 SGHTA, CDR2 FQGNSA. With 7 bases clipped from V and 2 bases from J, the junction kept 8 bases outside the gene matches. The CDR3 length is 16 residues. The CDR3 loop reads CASILRLAGVQETQYF. The CDR3 coding sequence is TGTGCCAGCATCCTGCGACTAGCGGGAGTTCAAGAGACCCAGTACTTC.

The chain has TRBV11-3 and TRBJ2-1, with 10 bases aligning to TRBD2. CDR1 is SGHNT, CDR2 YENEEA, per germline. V dropped 5 bases and J dropped 8; count of bases not matched to a gene: 12. The CDR3 extends over 16 amino acids. CDR3 in DNA: TGTGCCAGCAGCCACCGCCTAGCGGGAGAGGGCGATGAGCAGTTCTTC. As protein: CASSHRLAGEGDEQFF. Combining the CDR3 with reference TRBV11-3 and TRBJ2-1 gives the whole variable domain EAGVVQSPRYKIIEKKQPVAFWCNPISGHNTLYWYLQNLGQGPELLIRYENEEAVDDSQLPKDRFSAERLKGVDSTLKIQPAELGDSAVYLCASSHRLAGEGDEQFFGPGTRLTVL.

This chain joins TRBV15 and TRBJ2-2; 7 nucleotides line up with TRBD2. V gave up 0 bases and J gave up 3 bases; unmatched junction bases: 16. This CDR3 has 20 amino acids. Germline CDR1 and CDR2: LNHNV and YYDKDF (reference sequence). The CDR3 nucleotides read TGTGCCACCAGCAGAGATGAGTTAGCTAGCGGAGAAGGTCACACCGGGGAGCTGTTTTTT. Its translation: CATSRDELASGEGHTGELFF.

V gene TRBV21-1 combines with J gene TRBJ1-2. TRBV21-1 is reported as a pseudogene. CDR3 length equals 10 residues. CDR3: CASIYPGYTF. DNA of the CDR3: TGTGCCAGCATCTACCCCGGCTACACCTTC.

V is TRBV30 and J is TRBJ1-1, with D perhaps matching TRBD1 (5 bases). The CDR3 is made up of 14 amino acids. Looked up from germline, CDR1 is GTSNPN and CDR2 is SVGIG (reference sequence). V gave up 2 bases and J gave up 5 bases, with 15 bases separating them. The CDR3 spells CAWSFGGMWTEAFF. CDR3 nucleotides: TGTGCCTGGAGTTTCGGGGGGATGTGGACTGAAGCTTTCTTT.

The chain uses TRBV7-8 and TRBJ1-5; 7 bases are shared with TRBD1. Trimming removed 6 bases from V and 0 bases from J; junction bases left unmatched: 8. Germline CDR1 reads SGHVS; CDR2 reads FQNEAQ. This CDR3 region has 16 residues. The chain's CDR3 is CASSPGQSYSNQPQHF. CDR3 DNA: TGTGCCAGCAGTCCGGGACAGAGCTATAGCAATCAGCCCCAGCATTTT.

V is TRBV28 and J is TRBJ2-7; TRBD1 might be the D (6 bases). The V and J ends lost 6 bases and 0 bases respectively, with 15 bases between them. CDR3 length equals 15 residues. Germline V lookup: CDR1 MDHEN, CDR2 SYDVKM. This chain's CDR3 is CASRNTGFSSYEQYF. The CDR3 DNA reads TGTGCCAGCAGAAATACAGGGTTTAGCTCCTACGAGCAGTACTTC.

The chain joins TRBV27 to TRBJ2-7, with D possibly TRBD2 on 6 matching bases. The CDR3 has 15 amino acids. Germline V gene data show CDR1 as MNHEY and CDR2 as SMNVEV (reference sequence). V was pared by 4 bases and J by 3 bases, with 16 bases between. The CDR3 DNA reads as TGTGCCAGCAGTTCCATACCTAGCGCTTACTACGAGCAGTACTTC. It encodes CASSSIPSAYYEQYF.